This T cell receptor (beta chain) originates from a study of regulatory T cells in long-lasting Graves disease. Findings of the study overall: Persistent disease preferred TRBV28, TRBJ1-2 and TRBJ2-5.

Looked up from germline, CDR1 is SQVTM and CDR2 is ANQGSEA. The length of the CDR3 is 12 residues. The V gene lost 1 base and the J gene lost 6 bases, with 6 bases spanning the gap. Arm-PCR of CDR3 regions with iRepertoire HTBI primers generated TCR beta libraries. Authors' methods: Identification yielded approximately 60 TRBV and more than 12 TRBJ segments across samples. Using its own MiXCR run on the multiplex PCR reads, TCRdb lists one record per CDR3 protein. These V and J calls are TCRdb output, not the study's own analysis. The table includes approximately 400,000 distinct CDR3 sequences, over 14% detected once. This clonotype was counted a few times. Its antigen is currently unknown. Time point defined: newly diagnosed GD, antithyroid drugs for less than 3 months. PBMC RNA served as the TCR library source. The sample also formed part of further work on T cells in Graves' hyperthyroidism and ophthalmopathy. That report notes: The model predicted ophthalmopathy a median about 6.6 months before onset.

The sequence was obtained from a woman between 40 and 50 years old with Graves disease. V and J are TRBV29-1 and TRBJ2-2; D is possibly TRBD2 (5 bases). Sequencing used peripheral blood mononuclear cells (PBMCs), obtained at new diagnosis, from a patient treated with antithyroid drugs. DNA of the CDR3: TGCAGCGTTGAAGGAGGGTCCGGGGAGCTGTTTTTT. Encoded protein: CSVEGGSGELFF.